The 31 T cell receptor beta chains reported below all come from one sample, sequenced in a study of T cell repertoires in cytomegalovirus infection. TCRdb independently ran MiXCR on the reads; one entry per CDR3 protein. The table includes approximately 170,000 distinct CDR3 sequences, 17% detected once. The sample was CD8+ T cells from PBMCs. The receptors come from a human donor in good health (CMV status not recorded). Some clones in this sample may be carry-over from other donors' samples.

The chain has TRBV29-1 and TRBJ2-1; no clear D gene. This CDR3 has 14 residues. Trimming took off 7 bases at V and 4 bases at J, with 17 bases between the two ends. Per germline, CDR1 SQVTM and CDR2 ANQGSEA. The chain's CDR3 is CSAQRSAPYNEQFF. The CDR3 bases are TGCAGCGCCCAAAGGTCAGCGCCTTACAATGAGCAGTTCTTC.

Only a few counts were recorded for this clonotype. CDR3 protein: CASSPVSGVGPQETQYF. DNA of the CDR3: TGTGCCAGCAGCCCGGTTTCCGGGGTCGGCCCCCAAGAGACCCAGTACTTC. The chain carries TRBV28 and TRBJ2-5; maybe TRBD2 (5 bases). Looked up from germline, CDR1 is MDHEN and CDR2 is SYDVKM. V lost 6 bases, J lost 1 base, and 21 bases lay in between. The CDR3 totals 17 residues.

This clonotype was seen a few times. The chain joins TRBV6-5 to TRBJ2-5; no reliable D call. The germline CDR1 and CDR2 sequences are MNHEY and SVGAGI. V lost 4 bases to trimming and J lost 2 bases, with 5 bases between them. This CDR3 region has 12 residues. The CDR3 protein is CASSWNQETQYF. In nucleotides, the CDR3 is TGTGCCAGCAGTTGGAATCAAGAGACCCAGTACTTC.

Concerning this clonotype: At one end, the junction sequence differs from germline, possibly due to a read error. This chain connects TRBV2 to TRBJ2-4; no firm D call. This CDR3 spans 15 amino acids. The germline CDR1 and CDR2 sequences are SNHLY and FYNNEI. In nucleotides, the CDR3 is TGTGCCAGCAGTGAACAGAGAGTAGCCAAAAACAGTCAGTACTTC. This encodes CASSEQRVAKNSQYF.

The CDR3 reads CASSTGGTYPYEQYF. In nucleotides, the CDR3 is TGTGCCAGCAGTACGGGAGGGACTTACCCCTACGAGCAGTACTTC. This rearrangement joins TRBV6-5 to TRBJ2-7; 8 positions agree with TRBD2. The CDR3 is 15 residues long. Germline CDR1 is MNHEY and CDR2 is SVGAGI. V lost 5 bases and J lost 2; bases outside the gene matches: 8.

Of note for this clonotype: One junction end disagrees with the germline gene, perhaps due to a read error. This chain joins TRBV4-1 and TRBJ2-7; D remains ambiguous. The V gene's germline CDR1 is MGHRA and CDR2 YSYEKL. There are 16 residues in the CDR3. This chain's CDR3 is CASSQEIPVGSYEQYF. The CDR3 DNA reads as TGCGCCAGCAGTCAAGAAATCCCTGTGGGCTCCTACGAGCAGTACTTC.

The chain has TRBV7-9 and TRBJ1-1; possibly TRBD1 for D (6 bases). With 5 bases removed from V and 6 bases from J, the gap between germline ends came to 16 bases. This CDR3 is built from 14 residues. Germline values: CDR1 SEHNR, CDR2 FQNEAQ (reference sequence). CDR3 sequence (DNA): TGTGCCAGCAGCCTCCCCAAAGGGGGTTCTGAAGCTTTCTTT. Amino acid sequence: CASSLPKGGSEAFF.

The V call is TRBV13, the J call TRBJ2-7, with D possibly matching TRBD2 (6 bases). V dropped 1 base and J dropped 7 bases, with 20 bases sitting between them. The CDR3 loop spans 16 amino acids. Germline V gives CDR1 PRHDT, CDR2 FYEKMQ (reference sequence). In DNA form, the CDR3 reads TGTGCCAGCAGCTTAGTTGCGGCGGGATTTTCGAGGGAGCAGTACTTC. This encodes CASSLVAAGFSREQYF.

This clonotype was observed a few times. The chain is built from TRBV6-5 and TRBJ2-1; TRBD2 aligns across 9 bases. The CDR3 extends over 17 amino acids. After removal of 0 bases from V and 9 bases from J, the junction contained 12 bases not matched to a gene. Germline-derived CDR1 and CDR2 are MNHEY and SVGAGI. CDR3 amino acids: CASSYSSFSGSLREQFF. The CDR3 DNA reads as TGTGCCAGCAGTTACTCATCTTTTAGCGGGAGTTTACGTGAGCAGTTCTTC.

In this sample, this clonotype turned up a few times. The chain uses TRBV7-9 and TRBJ1-1; maybe TRBD1 (6 bases). V was trimmed by 5 bases and J by 10 bases, leaving 17 bases between them. The CDR3 length is 13 residues. Germline V lookup: CDR1 SEHNR, CDR2 FQNEAQ (reference sequence). DNA of the CDR3: TGTGCCAGCAGCCGCGACAGGCCCAAGGTAGCTTTCTTT. Protein product: CASSRDRPKVAFF.

The table lists this clonotype with many counts. This rearrangement joins TRBV7-9 to TRBJ2-2; TRBD1 agrees at 7 bases. From germline, CDR1 is SEHNR and CDR2 FQNEAQ (reference sequence). The trim removed 5 bases at V and 2 bases at J, leaving 8 bases unmatched. The CDR3 has 16 amino acids. The CDR3, as DNA: TGTGCCAGCAGCCCCCGGACAGGCATTAACACCGGGGAGCTGTTTTTT. It codes for CASSPRTGINTGELFF.

The gene calls are TRBV6-2 or TRBV6-3 and TRBJ2-7, with D hard to call. With 6 bases removed from V and 0 bases from J, the gap between germline ends came to 6 bases. This CDR3 is 12 amino acids long. Germline-derived CDR1 and CDR2 are MNHEY and SVGEGT. In DNA, the CDR3 is TGTGCCAGCAGACAGTCCTCCTACGAGCAGTACTTC. The encoded protein is CASRQSSYEQYF.

This clonotype was counted only a few times. The CDR3 region is CASSSQTGRYGYTF. CDR3 DNA sequence: TGTGCCAGCAGCTCCCAGACAGGGCGCTATGGCTACACCTTC. This chain uses TRBV7-9 with TRBJ1-2; TRBD1 aligns across 7 bases. Germline loops: CDR1 SEHNR, CDR2 FQNEAQ (reference sequence). The V gene end was trimmed by 4 bases and the J gene end by 4 bases; junction bases not matched to a gene: 6. This CDR3 is 14 amino acids long.

Many counts were recorded for this clonotype. This sequence joins TRBV6-5 and TRBJ2-7; the match to TRBD1 covers 8 bases. Germline V gene data show CDR1 as MNHEY and CDR2 as SVGAGI. V trimming: 10 bases; J trimming: 3 bases; junction bases outside the gene matches: 8. This CDR3 has 13 amino acids. The CDR3 is CATWDRRDYEQYF. CDR3 nucleotide sequence: TGTGCCACCTGGGACAGGCGTGACTACGAGCAGTACTTC.

This clonotype was recorded a few times. The V call is TRBV7-9, the J call TRBJ1-1; no firm D call. The ends were cut back, 4 bases at V and 4 bases at J, with 19 bases in the middle. This CDR3 is 16 amino acids long. From germline, CDR1 is SEHNR and CDR2 FQNEAQ (reference sequence). In DNA form, the CDR3 reads TGTGCCAGCAGCTACCGGGGTTTTGGGTCGGGCACTGAAGCTTTCTTT. Translating it yields CASSYRGFGSGTEAFF.

This clonotype was found a few times. V is TRBV15 and J is TRBJ1-5; unclear D gene. The CDR3 covers 13 residues. V was shortened by 3 bases and J by 11 bases, with 14 bases between the two germline ends. CDR1 is LNHNV, CDR2 YYDKDF, per germline (reference sequence). The CDR3 nucleotides read TGTGCCACCAGCAGGGCTGGAAGGTTGGCCCAGCATTTT. The encoded protein is CATSRAGRLAQHF.

This clonotype was recorded at least ten times. The chain couples TRBV20-1 to TRBJ2-7, with 7 bases fitting TRBD1. V was clipped by 0 bases and J by 2 bases; unmatched bases: 4. The CDR3 sequence is 14 residues long. Germline CDR1 is DFQATT and CDR2 is SNEGSKA (reference sequence). CDR3 in DNA: TGCAGTGCTAGAGATTGGCAGGGGGCCTACGAGCAGTACTTC. Residues: CSARDWQGAYEQYF.

This clonotype was seen a few times. The V call is TRBV12-3 or TRBV12-4, the J call TRBJ2-3; possible D gene TRBD2, 6 bases. The CDR3 consists of 15 residues. V shed 8 bases and J shed 1 base, with 16 bases lying between them. This CDR3 is CASARRGEGTDTQYF. DNA of the CDR3: TGTGCCAGCGCCCGGCGGGGAGAGGGCACAGATACGCAGTATTTT.

This sequence joins TRBV7-9 and TRBJ2-7; D gene ambiguous. Trimming removed 4 bases from V and 5 bases from J, with 9 bases in between. The CDR3 has 12 amino acids. Germline-derived CDR1 and CDR2 are SEHNR and FQNEAQ (reference sequence). CDR3 in amino acids: CASSSQENEQYF. The DNA for the CDR3 is TGTGCCAGCAGCTCACAAGAAAACGAGCAGTACTTC.

The chain couples TRBV7-8 to TRBJ2-3; 7 nucleotides match TRBD1. V lost 5 bases and J lost 3; bases outside the gene matches: 8. Per germline, CDR1 SGHVS and CDR2 FQNEAQ. The length of the CDR3 is 15 residues. CDR3 coding DNA: TGTGCCAGCAGCCGCAGGGGGTTTGAGACAGATACGCAGTATTTT. Translated: CASSRRGFETDTQYF.

This clonotype was seen only a few times. This chain uses TRBV20-1 with TRBJ2-1, with 15 bases lining up with TRBD2. J was trimmed by 2 bases and V by 6 bases; bases with no gene match: 11. The CDR3 has 18 amino acids. Germline CDR1 and CDR2: DFQATT and SNEGSKA (reference sequence). In DNA, the CDR3 is TGCAGTGCAGTCCCGGGACTAGCGGGAGGAGGAACCTACAATGAGCAGTTCTTC. Its translation is CSAVPGLAGGGTYNEQFF.

This clonotype turned up a few times. The rearrangement joins TRBV9 to TRBJ2-6, with 8 bases that match TRBD1. Germline CDR1 is SGDLS and CDR2 is YYNGEE. The CDR3 sequence is 18 residues long. After removal of 0 bases from V and 0 bases from J, the junction contained 5 bases not matched to a gene. DNA of the CDR3: TGTGCCAGCAGCGTAGGGGACAGGCGGACCTCTGGGGCCAACGTCCTGACTTTC. Translating gives CASSVGDRRTSGANVLTF. Using reference TRBV9 and TRBJ2-6 for the parts outside the CDR3, the full variable domain is DSGVTQTPKHLITATGQRVTLRCSPRSGDLSVYWYQQSLDQGLQFLIQYYNGEERAKGNILERFSAQQFPDLHSELNLSSLELGDSALYFCASSVGDRRTSGANVLTFGAGSRLTVL.

The chain recombines TRBV6-6 with TRBJ2-2; no reliable D call. CDR1 is MNHNY, CDR2 SVGAGI, per germline (reference sequence). CDR3 length: 16 residues. V shed 3 bases and J shed 9 bases, with 20 bases lying between them. The CDR3 DNA sequence: TGTGCCAGCAGTTATTCGAGTGGGCTCACCAAGAGGGAGCTGTTTTTT. Translated, it gives CASSYSSGLTKRELFF.

This clonotype has more than one count but fewer than ten. J is TRBJ1-1 and V is TRBV20-1; a possible D gene is TRBD1 (5 bases). The CDR3 sequence is 14 residues long. The V gene lost 0 bases and the J gene lost 1 base, with 9 bases spanning the gap. Germline V gene sequence: CDR1 DFQATT, CDR2 SNEGSKA (reference sequence). The CDR3 sequence is CSAREGVRNTEAFF. In DNA form, the CDR3 reads TGCAGTGCTAGAGAAGGGGTAAGGAACACTGAAGCTTTCTTT.

This chain uses TRBV20-1 with TRBJ2-7; a weak D match, TRBD2 (5 bases). Trimming took 2 bases from V and 0 from J, leaving 14 bases between them. Germline assignment: CDR1 DFQATT and CDR2 SNEGSKA (reference sequence). This CDR3 has 15 residues. The CDR3 here is CSARPRLADSYEQYF. In DNA, the CDR3 is TGCAGTGCTAGACCTCGTCTAGCAGACTCCTACGAGCAGTACTTC.

This chain connects TRBV14 to TRBJ1-2, with unresolved D. V was pared by 1 base and J by 7 bases, with 22 bases between. The CDR3 totals 17 residues. Germline V gives CDR1 SGHDN, CDR2 FVKESK. CDR3 in DNA: TGTGCCAGCAGCCAAGGGCCGCCCGACCTTATATACTCTGGCTACACCTTC. It is translated as CASSQGPPDLIYSGYTF.

This clonotype was counted only a few times. This chain joins TRBV12-3 or TRBV12-4 and TRBJ2-7; D is ambiguous. CDR3 length: 15 amino acids. V was cut by 5 bases and J by 2 bases, with 16 bases left in between. CDR3: CASSHSDTSPYEQYF. CDR3 nucleotides: TGTGCCAGCAGTCACTCAGACACTTCACCCTACGAGCAGTACTTC.

This clonotype was found a few times. The chain couples TRBV5-6 to TRBJ1-1; maybe TRBD1 (5 bases). Deletions cut 0 bases from V and 2 bases from J, with 8 bases between. This CDR3 comprises 14 residues. Germline V gives CDR1 SGHDT, CDR2 YYEEEE. The CDR3 region is CASSLGDPNTEAFF. Here the CDR3 DNA reads TGTGCCAGCAGCTTGGGGGACCCAAACACTGAAGCTTTCTTT.

CDR3 region: CASSLASVGVDEQFF. For the CDR3, the DNA is TGCGCCAGCAGCTTGGCTTCGGTGGGAGTTGATGAGCAGTTCTTC. The rearrangement uses TRBV5-1 and TRBJ2-1; possible D gene TRBD2, 5 bases. The length of the CDR3 is 15 residues. Germline CDR1 SGHRS, CDR2 YFSETQ. Deletions cut 0 bases from V and 8 bases from J, with 15 bases between.

This clonotype has a handful of counts. The V call is TRBV28, the J call TRBJ1-1; 9 bases line up with TRBD1. Germline lookup yields CDR1 MDHEN and CDR2 SYDVKM. This CDR3 comprises 14 residues. Germline trimming cut 7 bases from V and 6 bases from J; bases unmatched to any gene: 9. CDR3 amino acids: CASNPRDREAEAFF. The CDR3 bases are TGTGCCAGCAACCCCCGGGACAGGGAAGCTGAAGCTTTCTTT.

The V call is TRBV29-1, the J call TRBJ2-7; 8 bases match TRBD1. Germline values: CDR1 SQVTM, CDR2 ANQGSEA. The CDR3 runs 13 residues. Trimming took 4 bases from V and 1 from J; bases not matched to a gene: 3. The CDR3 DNA reads as TGCAGCGTTGTGTGGACAGGGTCCTACGAGCAGTACTTC. Translating it yields CSVVWTGSYEQYF.